Sequencing of this T cell receptor (beta chain) was carried out in a study of cytomegalovirus exposure and HLA in healthy donors (dated by TCRdb to about 2017). The study in broad terms: An earlier analysis of approximately 590 of the donors reported approximately 270 Gb of sequence data and 117 million unique TCR beta sequences from roughly 200 million T cells. An early release that covered 640 HLA-typed donors contained about 300 gigabases of sequencing data and 70 million to 100 million unique TCR sequences. Of the roughly 400 genotyped donors, 75% to 85% were placed in the genetic ancestry cluster associated with self-reported Caucasian donors. The study aimed to test whether signatures of past pathogen exposure could be identified by cataloging public T cell receptors. The T cell repertoires of 666 subjects were profiled by immunosequencing and related to cytomegalovirus serostatus. A separate validation cohort of some 130 different subjects was used in addition to the roughly 700-subject first cohort. The study combined high-throughput TCR immunosequencing, statistical association of individual TCRs with disease status, and machine learning to predict cytomegalovirus infection status. In a later analysis, previously published TCR beta repertoires from some 640 donors were re-analyzed and high-resolution HLA genotyping was added so that TCR occurrence patterns could be studied. The later analysis used no new phenotypic data to find candidate immune exposures, relying instead on TCR beta sequences and their occurrence across donors. An earlier analysis of several hundred of the donors used high-throughput TCR beta sequencing to judge whether each TCR beta V gene segment behaved as functional or pseudogenic. Alongside the repertoire data, information on donor age, sex, ethnicity and CMV serostatus was compiled. A later genetic analysis took genome-wide SNP genotypes for about three fifths of the roughly 700 donors and used that subset as a discovery cohort. Every discovery cohort repertoire had been produced on one sequencing platform. Class I and class II HLA loci were covered by the typing at four-digit resolution. Typing coverage differed by locus: A, B, C, DRB1 and DQB1 were typed in roughly 629-630 donors, DQA1 in approximately 520, DPA1 in 600 to 610, and DPB1 in approximately 450. Four to six DR-DQ haplotypes were handled as single units for association and clustering, since linkage in the cohort was strong. Among around 400 genotyped donors of the cohort, an average of about 240,000 unique TCR beta nucleotide sequences was sequenced per donor, of which about 19% were non-productive. What the work shows at the level of the full study, not this receptor alone: Most TCR sequences were observed very rarely across donors, whereas some public TCRs were present in many individuals. In a later genetic analysis, a missense DCLRE1C variant was associated with V-gene and J-gene trimming of TCR beta chains, and the association was replicated in an independent cohort. A later analysis reported that several top co-occurrence clusters appeared linked to parvovirus B19, influenza, CMV and Epstein-Barr virus. Because HLA typing was missing for some donors at each locus, association tests included only the typed subset. Cytomegalovirus status was reported to be diagnosed by the classifier with high specificity and sensitivity in both the original and validation cohorts. It was suggested by the authors that the approach could potentially be generalized to other disease states and immunological phenotypes. In vitro tests confirmed that a few of the cytomegalovirus-associated TCR beta chains recognize cytomegalovirus antigens. A later analysis found that TCR association rates varied across HLA loci, with DRB1 alleles showing the most associated TCRs and HLA-C alleles the fewest. Presence/absence analyses assumed roughly uniform sequencing depth across donors, an assumption that may not hold. A further reported finding was that TCR beta sequences accurately predicted the HLA-A and HLA-B alleles for most subjects in the first cohort. Most CMV-associated TCR beta chains appeared to be HLA-restricted in a later analysis, and the HLA associations seemed to be driven largely by CMV exposure. According to a later genetic analysis, donors in an Asian-associated ancestry cluster had fewer N-insertions in productive TCRs than the approximately 650-donor mean. CMV serostatus was the only immune exposure information available for the cohort. When HLA alleles, especially DR and DQ, strongly co-occurred, TCR associations were difficult to assign to individual alleles. In a later analysis, HLA-associated TCR beta chains were found to be more clonally expanded and to have lower generation probabilities than equally common non-associated chains. Because counts were too low, 15 or so rarely observed V segments, including chromosome 9 orphons, were excluded from the earlier analysis of several hundred of the donors. This cohort had only TCR beta chains sequenced, and the lack of alpha or paired-chain data limited which features could be detected. The study gave a list of under 200 TCR beta chains associated with cytomegalovirus. Correlated functional status among segregating V segments might be attributable to linkage disequilibrium, but an unknown experimental factor could not be ruled out. A later analysis associated about 17,000 TCR beta sequences with specific HLA alleles at a false discovery rate of 0.05. A cluster of highly shared sequence variants was judged likely to represent a technical artifact of the sequencing pipeline. Because the 87-base-pair reads could not distinguish some IMGT-functional V segments, including TRBV6-2 and TRBV6-3, those segments were excluded. Broadly in line with IMGT annotations, most TCR beta V segments showed up in productive rearrangements about 87% or about 30% of the time in an earlier analysis of 587 of the donors.

The germline V gene (reference sequence) supplies CDR1 SGHNT and CDR2 YYREEE. The CDR3 sequence holds 15 residues, the cysteine and phenylalanine included. Here the CDR3 DNA is all that survives: 45 bases in frame from base 1. V and J are trimmed by 2 bases and 3 bases, and the gene matches miss 7 bases of the junction. The library was prepared using the immunoSEQ multiplex PCR assay. For the multiplex PCR, a mixture combining 60 forward primers for TCR Vbeta segments and 13 reverse primers for TCR Jbeta segments was used. The CDR3 region of rearranged TCR beta genes was amplified from genomic DNA by a multiplex PCR assay. The Illumina HiSeq System was used to sequence the amplified TCR beta libraries as 87-base-pair reads. Per the source publication's procedure: A later analysis tallied about 77 million unique TCR beta chains across the 700 or so repertoires, and approximately 9.9 million of those chains were shared by two or more donors. Raw reads were error-corrected and collapsed into unique sequences with a nearest-neighbor algorithm that merged closely related sequences to remove PCR and sequencing errors. V, D and J gene segments were assigned by aligning CDR3 sequences to IMGT reference sequences. Each retained sequence needed at least a six-nucleotide match to both a V gene segment and a J gene segment. A rearrangement counted as productive if the CDR3 had no stop codons and remained in frame with V and J, and every other rearrangement counted as non-productive. Following IMGT convention, CDR3 was defined as the stretch from the second conserved V-encoded cysteine up to the conserved J-encoded phenylalanine. The earlier analysis of a few hundred of the donors excluded sequences that lacked an unambiguous match to a single V gene segment. In an earlier analysis of roughly 600 of the donors, a V segment was called functional when productive rearrangements were above 56.7%, and segregating when the standard deviation between donors exceeded 5%. To diagnose cytomegalovirus status from the catalog of TCR beta chain sequences, a statistical classification framework was built. A later analysis assigned V and J genes by comparing TCR nucleotide sequences with IMGT/GENE-DB human TR gene sequences. Using the TCRdist pipeline, a later analysis assigned CDR3 sequences along with most-parsimonious VDJ recombination scenarios. A later analysis defined each TCR beta chain by its CDR3 amino acid sequence plus V-gene family, and excluded reads lacking a unique V-gene family. In a later analysis, 450 to 600 highly shared, low-generation-probability nucleotide sequences were removed to address suspected cross-contamination and a sequencing artifact. A later analysis calculated a clonal expansion index for each public chain from normalized within-repertoire ranks of inferred template counts. A later analysis computed generation probabilities with a VDJ recombination model fitted to out-of-frame rearrangements, and checked the results against IGoR. In a later analysis, TCR-TCR, TCR-HLA and TCR-CMV co-occurrence was scored with hypergeometric tests, and a repertoire-size bias correction was applied to TCR pairs. False discovery rates were estimated in a later analysis by permuting HLA or CMV assignments 20 times. A later analysis grouped co-occurring TCRs with DBSCAN, adding TCRdist sequence similarity when clustering within HLA-allele-positive subsets. Repertoires with fewer than 30,000 or more than 120,000 public chains were left out of co-occurrence clustering, as were about five repertoires with anomalous nucleotide sharing. TCRdb obtained this table from immuneACCESS and retained in-frame rearrangements with V and J assigned. These tables miss some clones; where compared with another copy, unresolved V genes account for less than half of the shortfall, and the remainder is unexplained. The V and J calls and the clone size are those of that table, but D and trimming were determined from the DNA. Counted in this sample were fewer than 200,000 clones; less than 85% of them appeared once. Jointly, the top ten make up around 6% of the sample.

The cohort consisted of approximately 670 healthy bone marrow donors. At the time of sampling, all cohort members were nominally healthy, though unrecorded immune exposures were likely present. The donor was CMV seronegative and belonged to the group of 380 or so seronegative cohort members. A peripheral blood sample was collected from each donor, and TCR beta sequencing was performed on peripheral blood mononuclear cells. Genomic DNA was extracted from the blood cell samples with the Qiagen DNeasy Blood Extraction Kit. Only a few counts were recorded for this clone. Its antigen remains undetermined. There are no base qualities to consult, and no much larger clone falls within one base.

Sequencing was done on a sample of PBMCs. This chain joins TRBV5-4 to TRBJ2-7, and 8 junction bases match TRBD1. This clonotype was sampled from a man in his forties or fifties in good health and CMV-seronegative. The CDR3 region: CASSFPGQADYEQYF. The nucleotide sequence reads as follows: TGTGCCAGCAGCTTTCCGGGACAGGCCGACTACGAGCAGTACTTC.